The subject of this entry is one TCR beta chain. CDR3 length: 17 residues. CDR1 is LGHNA and CDR2 is YSLEER in the germline V gene. The J segment lost 3 bases and the V segment lost 3 bases, leaving 10 bases of the junction unmatched. Noted time point: sample taken at primary tumor resection. The authors sequenced whole RNA from tumor, nontumor lung or frozen PBMC without sorting. The sample comes from a study of spatial heterogeneity in lung cancer. TCRdb independently ran MiXCR on the 5' RACE reads; one entry per CDR3 protein. The table lists tens of thousands of distinct CDR3 sequences, over 9.5% of them singletons, with more than 40% in the top ten.

The receptor was isolated from a male donor with early-stage non-small cell lung cancer. This chain joins TRBV4-3 and TRBJ2-1; TRBD1 aligns across 8 bases. Sequencing was performed on PBMCs, taken at surgery. The CDR3 nucleotides read TGCGCCAGCAGCCAGAACCTGCCGGGACAGGACTACAATGAGCAGTTCTTC. Protein product: CASSQNLPGQDYNEQFF.